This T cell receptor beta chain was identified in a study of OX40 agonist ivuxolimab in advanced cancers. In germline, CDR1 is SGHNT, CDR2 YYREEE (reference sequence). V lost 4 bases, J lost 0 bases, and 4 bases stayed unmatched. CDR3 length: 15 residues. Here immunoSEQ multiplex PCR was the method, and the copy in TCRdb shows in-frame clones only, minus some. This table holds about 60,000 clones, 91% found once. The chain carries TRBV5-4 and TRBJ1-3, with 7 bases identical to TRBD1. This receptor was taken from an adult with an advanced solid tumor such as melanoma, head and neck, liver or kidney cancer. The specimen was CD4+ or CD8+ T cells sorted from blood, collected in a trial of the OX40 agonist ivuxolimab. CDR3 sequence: CASSADRASGNTIYF. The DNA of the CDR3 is TGTGCCAGCAGCGCCGACAGGGCCTCTGGAAACACCATATATTTT.